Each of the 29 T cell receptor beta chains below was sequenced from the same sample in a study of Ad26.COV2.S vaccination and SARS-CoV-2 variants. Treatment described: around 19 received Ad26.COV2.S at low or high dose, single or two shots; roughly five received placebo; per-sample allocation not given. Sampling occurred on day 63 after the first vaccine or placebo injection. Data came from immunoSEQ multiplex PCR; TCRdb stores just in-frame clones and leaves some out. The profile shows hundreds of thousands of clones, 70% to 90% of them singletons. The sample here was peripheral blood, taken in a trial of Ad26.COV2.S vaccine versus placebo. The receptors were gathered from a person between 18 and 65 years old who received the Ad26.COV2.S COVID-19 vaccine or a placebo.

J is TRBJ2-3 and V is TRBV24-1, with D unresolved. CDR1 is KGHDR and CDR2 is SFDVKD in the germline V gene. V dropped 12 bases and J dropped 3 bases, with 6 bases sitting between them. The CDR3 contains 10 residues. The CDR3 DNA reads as TGTGCCGCCTATACAGATACGCAGTATTTT. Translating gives CAAYTDTQYF.

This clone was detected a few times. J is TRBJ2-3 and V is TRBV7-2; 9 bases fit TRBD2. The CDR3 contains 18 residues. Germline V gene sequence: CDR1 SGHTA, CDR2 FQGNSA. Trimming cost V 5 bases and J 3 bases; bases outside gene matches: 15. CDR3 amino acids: CASSPTGTSLVRTDTQYF. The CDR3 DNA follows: TGTGCCAGCAGCCCCACCGGGACTAGCCTCGTGAGGACAGATACGCAGTATTTT.

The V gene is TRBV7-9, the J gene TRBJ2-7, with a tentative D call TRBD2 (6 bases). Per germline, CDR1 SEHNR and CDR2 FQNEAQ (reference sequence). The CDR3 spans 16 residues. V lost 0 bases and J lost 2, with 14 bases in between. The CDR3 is CASSLAVGTATYEQYF. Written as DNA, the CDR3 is TGTGCCAGCAGCTTAGCTGTCGGGACTGCTACCTACGAGCAGTACTTC.

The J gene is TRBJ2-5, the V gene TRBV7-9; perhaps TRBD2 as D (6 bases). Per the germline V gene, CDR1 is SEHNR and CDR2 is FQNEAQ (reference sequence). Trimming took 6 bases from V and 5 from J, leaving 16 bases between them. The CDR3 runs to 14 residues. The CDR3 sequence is CASRFGGSGETQYF. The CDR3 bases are TGTGCCAGCAGATTTGGAGGGAGCGGTGAGACCCAGTACTTC.

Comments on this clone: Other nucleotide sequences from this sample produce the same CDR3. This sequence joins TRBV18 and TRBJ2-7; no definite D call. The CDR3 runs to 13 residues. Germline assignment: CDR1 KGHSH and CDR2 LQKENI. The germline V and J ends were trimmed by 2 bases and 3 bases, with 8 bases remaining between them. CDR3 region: CASSPADGYEQYF. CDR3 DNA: TGTGCCAGCTCACCAGCGGACGGCTACGAGCAGTACTTC.

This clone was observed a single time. CDR3 protein: CASSDPTTLETQYF. The CDR3 DNA sequence: TGTGCCAGCAGTGACCCAACTACCCTGGAGACCCAGTACTTC. The J gene is TRBJ2-5, the V gene TRBV25-1; D is ambiguous. The V gene lost 3 bases and the J gene lost 5 bases, with 13 bases spanning the gap. This CDR3 is 14 amino acids long. Germline CDR1 reads MGHDK; CDR2 reads SYGVNS.

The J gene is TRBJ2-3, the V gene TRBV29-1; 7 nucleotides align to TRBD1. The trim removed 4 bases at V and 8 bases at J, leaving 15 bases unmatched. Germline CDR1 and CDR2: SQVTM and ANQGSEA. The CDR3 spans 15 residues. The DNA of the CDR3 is TGCAGCGTTGGGGCCCAGACAGGGACCTTAGGTACGCAGTATTTT. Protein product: CSVGAQTGTLGTQYF.

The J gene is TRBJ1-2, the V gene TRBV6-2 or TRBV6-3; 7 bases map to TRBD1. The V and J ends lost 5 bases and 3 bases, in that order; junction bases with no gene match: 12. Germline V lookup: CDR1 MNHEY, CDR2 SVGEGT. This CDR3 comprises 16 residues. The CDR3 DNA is TGTGCCAGCAGTCAGCCCGGGACAGAGACTTACTATGGCTACACCTTC. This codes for CASSQPGTETYYGYTF.

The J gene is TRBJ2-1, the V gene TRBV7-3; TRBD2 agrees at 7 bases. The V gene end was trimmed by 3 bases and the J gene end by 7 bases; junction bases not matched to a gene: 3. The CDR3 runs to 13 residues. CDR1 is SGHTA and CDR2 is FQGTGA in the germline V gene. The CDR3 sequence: CASSFRGENEQFF. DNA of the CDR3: TGTGCCAGCAGCTTCCGGGGGGAGAATGAGCAGTTCTTC.

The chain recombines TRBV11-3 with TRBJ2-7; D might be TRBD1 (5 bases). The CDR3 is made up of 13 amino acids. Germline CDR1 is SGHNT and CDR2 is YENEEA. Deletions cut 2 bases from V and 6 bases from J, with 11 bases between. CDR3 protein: CASSLSREGEQYF. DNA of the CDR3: TGTGCCAGCAGCTTAAGCAGGGAAGGCGAGCAGTACTTC.

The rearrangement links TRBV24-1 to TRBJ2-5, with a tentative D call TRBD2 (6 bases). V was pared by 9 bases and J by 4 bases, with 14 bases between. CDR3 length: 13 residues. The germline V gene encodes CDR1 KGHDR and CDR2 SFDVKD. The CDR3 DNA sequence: TGTGCCACCGGAGGGGACGGAGGAGAGACCCAGTACTTC. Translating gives CATGGDGGETQYF.

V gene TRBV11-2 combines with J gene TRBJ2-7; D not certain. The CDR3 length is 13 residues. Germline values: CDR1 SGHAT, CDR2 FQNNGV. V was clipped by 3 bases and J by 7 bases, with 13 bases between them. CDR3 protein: CASSLYSILEQYF. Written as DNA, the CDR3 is TGTGCCAGCAGCTTGTATAGCATCTTAGAGCAGTACTTC.

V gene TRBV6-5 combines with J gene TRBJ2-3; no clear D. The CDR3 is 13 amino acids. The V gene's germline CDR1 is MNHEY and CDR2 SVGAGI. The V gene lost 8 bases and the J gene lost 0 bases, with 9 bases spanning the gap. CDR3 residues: CASGLGSTDTQYF. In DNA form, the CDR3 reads TGTGCCAGCGGCCTAGGAAGCACAGATACGCAGTATTTT.

The CDR3: CAIRQGEHAEQYF. CDR3 nucleotides: TGTGCCATCAGGCAGGGGGAACATGCCGAGCAGTACTTC. The rearrangement links TRBV10-3 to TRBJ2-7; TRBD1 aligns across 7 bases. The length of the CDR3 is 13 residues. The V and J ends lost 6 bases and 6 bases, in that order; junction bases with no gene match: 8. Germline-derived CDR1 and CDR2 are ENHRY and SYGVKD.

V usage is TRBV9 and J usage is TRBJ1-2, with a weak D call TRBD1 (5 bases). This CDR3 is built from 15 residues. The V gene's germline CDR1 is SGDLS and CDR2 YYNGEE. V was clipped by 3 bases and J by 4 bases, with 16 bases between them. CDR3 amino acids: CASSGDGGGSYGYTF. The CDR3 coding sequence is TGTGCCAGCAGCGGGGACGGGGGAGGTAGCTATGGCTACACCTTC.

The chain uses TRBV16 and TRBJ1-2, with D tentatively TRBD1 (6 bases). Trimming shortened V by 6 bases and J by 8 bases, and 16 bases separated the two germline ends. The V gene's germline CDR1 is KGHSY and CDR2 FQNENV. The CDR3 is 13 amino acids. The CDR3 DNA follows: TGTGCCAGCAGTCTAAACAGGGTTTCGGGCTACACCTTC. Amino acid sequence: CASSLNRVSGYTF.

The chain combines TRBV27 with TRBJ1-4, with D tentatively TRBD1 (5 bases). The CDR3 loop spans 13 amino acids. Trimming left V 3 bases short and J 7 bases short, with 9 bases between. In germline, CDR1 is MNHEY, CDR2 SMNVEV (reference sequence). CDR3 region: CASSFGRGEKLFF. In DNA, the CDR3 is TGTGCCAGCAGTTTTGGTAGGGGTGAAAAACTGTTTTTT. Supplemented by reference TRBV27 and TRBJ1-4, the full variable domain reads EAQVTQNPRYLITVTGKKLTVTCSQNMNHEYMSWYRQDPGLGLRQIYYSMNVEVTDKGDVPEGYKVSRKEKRNFPLILESPSPNQTSLYFCASSFGRGEKLFFGSGTQLSVL.

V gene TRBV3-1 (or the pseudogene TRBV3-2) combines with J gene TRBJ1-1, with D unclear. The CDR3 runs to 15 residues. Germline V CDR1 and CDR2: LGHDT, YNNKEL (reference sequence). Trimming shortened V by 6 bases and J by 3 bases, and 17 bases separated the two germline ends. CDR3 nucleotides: TGTGCCAGCAGTCTCTCGGCGGGAGGTGACACTGAAGCTTTCTTT. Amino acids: CASSLSAGGDTEAFF.

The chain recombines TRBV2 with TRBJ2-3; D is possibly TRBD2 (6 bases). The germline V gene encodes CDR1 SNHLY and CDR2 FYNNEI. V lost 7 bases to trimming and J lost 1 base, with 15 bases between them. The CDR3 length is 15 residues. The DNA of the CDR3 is TGTGCCAGCACCCTGGAGGGGTTGGGCACAGATACGCAGTATTTT. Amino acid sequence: CASTLEGLGTDTQYF. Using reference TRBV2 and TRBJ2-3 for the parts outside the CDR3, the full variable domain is EPEVTQTPSHQVTQMGQEVILRCVPISNHLYFYWYRQILGQKVEFLVSFYNNEISEKSEIFDDQFSVERPDGSNFTLKIRSTKLEDSAMYFCASTLEGLGTDTQYFGPGTRLTVL.

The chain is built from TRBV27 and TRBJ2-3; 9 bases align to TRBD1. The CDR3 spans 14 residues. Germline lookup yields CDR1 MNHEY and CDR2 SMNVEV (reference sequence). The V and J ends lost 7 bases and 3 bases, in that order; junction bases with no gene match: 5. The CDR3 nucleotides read TGTGCCAGCATGTCGGGACAGGGAACAGATACGCAGTATTTT. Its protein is CASMSGQGTDTQYF.

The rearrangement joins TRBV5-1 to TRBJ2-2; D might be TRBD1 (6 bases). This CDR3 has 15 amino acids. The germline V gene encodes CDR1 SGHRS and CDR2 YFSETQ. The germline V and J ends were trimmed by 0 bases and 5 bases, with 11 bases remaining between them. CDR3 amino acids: CASSLARGFTGELFF. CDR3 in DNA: TGCGCCAGCAGCTTGGCGAGGGGGTTTACCGGGGAGCTGTTTTTT.

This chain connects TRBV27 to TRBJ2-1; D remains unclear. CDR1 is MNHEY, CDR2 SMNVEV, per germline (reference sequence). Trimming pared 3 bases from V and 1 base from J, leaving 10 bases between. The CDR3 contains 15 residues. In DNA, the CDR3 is TGTGCCAGCAGTTTGAGCATTTTTTCCTACAATGAGCAGTTCTTC. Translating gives CASSLSIFSYNEQFF.

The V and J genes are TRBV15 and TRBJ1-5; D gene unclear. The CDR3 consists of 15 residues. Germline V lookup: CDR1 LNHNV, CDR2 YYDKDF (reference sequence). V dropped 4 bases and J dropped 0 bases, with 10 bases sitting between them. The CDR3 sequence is CATSTLGLSNQPQHF. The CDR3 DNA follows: TGTGCCACCAGCACCCTAGGCCTTAGCAATCAGCCCCAGCATTTT.

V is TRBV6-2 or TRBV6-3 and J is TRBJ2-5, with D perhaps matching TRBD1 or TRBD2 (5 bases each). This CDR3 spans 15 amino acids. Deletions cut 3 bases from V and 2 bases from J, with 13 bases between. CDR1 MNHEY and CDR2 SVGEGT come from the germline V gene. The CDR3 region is CASSYAGDVQETQYF. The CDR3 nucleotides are TGTGCCAGCAGTTATGCCGGGGACGTACAAGAGACCCAGTACTTC.

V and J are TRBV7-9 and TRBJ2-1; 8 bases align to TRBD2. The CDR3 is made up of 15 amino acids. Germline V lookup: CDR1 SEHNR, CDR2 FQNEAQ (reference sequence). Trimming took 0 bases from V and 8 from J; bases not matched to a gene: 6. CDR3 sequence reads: CASSLASGGAHEQFF. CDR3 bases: TGTGCCAGCAGCTTAGCCAGCGGGGGTGCGCATGAGCAGTTCTTC.

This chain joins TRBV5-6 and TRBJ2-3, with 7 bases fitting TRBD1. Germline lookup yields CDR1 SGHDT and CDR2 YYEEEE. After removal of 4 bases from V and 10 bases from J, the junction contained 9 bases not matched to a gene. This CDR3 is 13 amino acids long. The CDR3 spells CASSRDSQTAQYF. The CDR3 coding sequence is TGTGCCAGCAGCCGGGACAGCCAAACGGCGCAGTATTTT.

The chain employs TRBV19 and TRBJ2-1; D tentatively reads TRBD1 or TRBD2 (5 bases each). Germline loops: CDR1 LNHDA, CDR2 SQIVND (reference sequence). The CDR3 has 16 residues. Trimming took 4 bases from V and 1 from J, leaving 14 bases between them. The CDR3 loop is CASSTEGSRSYNEQFF. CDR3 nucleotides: TGTGCCAGTAGTACAGAGGGGAGTAGGTCCTACAATGAGCAGTTCTTC.

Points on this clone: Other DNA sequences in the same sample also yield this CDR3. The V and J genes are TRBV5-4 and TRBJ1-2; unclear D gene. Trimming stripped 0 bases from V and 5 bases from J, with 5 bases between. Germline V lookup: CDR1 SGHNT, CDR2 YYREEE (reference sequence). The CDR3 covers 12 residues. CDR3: CASSLADYGYTF. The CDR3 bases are TGTGCCAGCAGCTTGGCGGATTATGGCTACACCTTC.

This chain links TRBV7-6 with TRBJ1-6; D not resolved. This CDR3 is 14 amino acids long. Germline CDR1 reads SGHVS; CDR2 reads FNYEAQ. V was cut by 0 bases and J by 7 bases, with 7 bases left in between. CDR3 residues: CASSLAGWNSPLHF. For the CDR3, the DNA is TGTGCCAGCAGCTTAGCGGGTTGGAATTCACCCCTCCACTTT.